Below are 14 T cell receptor beta chains sequenced from a single sample in a study of T cells in Graves' hyperthyroidism and ophthalmopathy. Researchers took RNA transcripts and amplified the TCR beta CDR3 regions from them. The TCR CDR3 was amplified in a first-round RT-PCR using the HTBI primer set. TCRdb redid the calling of the multiplex PCR reads with MiXCR, one entry per CDR3 protein. The data show hundreds of thousands of distinct CDR3 sequences, more than 20% seen once. The sequenced sample consisted of blood. The receptors originated from a man aged 30 to 45 with Graves' ophthalmopathy.

On this clonotype: Just one base apart from a much larger clone, this may be a read error. The genes are TRBV12-3 or TRBV12-4 and TRBJ1-3, with 11 bases lining up with TRBD1. CDR3 size: 15 residues. V dropped 3 bases and J dropped 6; count of bases not matched to a gene: 4. This CDR3 reads CASSFLGQGENTIYF. Written as DNA, the CDR3 is TGTGCCAGCAGTTTCCTGGGACAGGGGGAAAACACCATATATTTT.

This chain uses TRBV5-1 with TRBJ2-2; perhaps TRBD2 as D (6 bases). The V and J ends lost 4 bases and 3 bases respectively, with 13 bases between them. The CDR3 extends over 15 amino acids. Per the germline V gene, CDR1 is SGHRS and CDR2 is YFSETQ. This CDR3 reads CASSGTGDHTGELFF. The CDR3 bases are TGCGCCAGCAGCGGAACGGGAGATCACACCGGGGAGCTGTTTTTT.

This chain links TRBV6-2 or TRBV6-3 with TRBJ2-7, with 8 bases matching TRBD1. The V gene end was trimmed by 7 bases and the J gene end by 3 bases; junction bases not matched to a gene: 8. The CDR3 has 14 amino acids. Germline CDR1 and CDR2: MNHEY and SVGEGT. The CDR3 bases are TGTGCCAGCACCTACGGACAGGGAAACTACGAGCAGTACTTC. It codes for CASTYGQGNYEQYF.

The chain couples TRBV29-1 to TRBJ1-1; the match to TRBD1 covers 7 bases. The CDR3 is 16 residues long. Looked up from germline, CDR1 is SQVTM and CDR2 is ANQGSEA. J gave up 1 base and V 6 bases, and 14 bases lay outside the gene matches. CDR3 protein: CSVDRDRVLRNTEAFF. The DNA of the CDR3 is TGCAGCGTAGACCGGGACAGAGTCCTCCGGAACACTGAAGCTTTCTTT.

This clonotype showed up many times. The chain carries TRBV6-2 or TRBV6-3 and TRBJ2-7, with a weak D call TRBD2 (6 bases). The V and J ends lost 7 bases and 5 bases respectively, with 33 bases between them. The germline V gene encodes CDR1 MNHEY and CDR2 SVGEGT. The CDR3 loop spans 19 amino acids. CDR3 in amino acids: CASTPERAQDGSSPHEQYF. DNA of the CDR3: TGTGCCAGCACTCCGGAAAGGGCTCAGGACGGGAGTTCTCCTCACGAGCAGTACTTC.

There are many counts of this clonotype. J is TRBJ1-6 and V is TRBV28; TRBD1 matches 9 bases. Germline CDR1 is MDHEN and CDR2 is SYDVKM. V trimming: 10 bases; J trimming: 9 bases; junction bases outside the gene matches: 7. CDR3 length: 13 amino acids. The CDR3 spells CAIPGQGGSPLHF. The CDR3 DNA is TGTGCCATTCCGGGACAGGGAGGTTCACCCCTCCACTTT.

The chain uses TRBV6-5 and TRBJ1-5; D gene unclear. V gave up 4 bases and J gave up 2 bases, with 9 bases separating them. The CDR3 sequence is 14 residues long. Germline CDR1 and CDR2: MNHEY and SVGAGI. The CDR3 region has the DNA TGTGCCAGCAGTTGGGAGGCCGGCAATCAGCCCCAGCATTTT. Protein sequence: CASSWEAGNQPQHF.

This clonotype was picked up many times. The chain carries TRBV6-5 and TRBJ1-4; weak D call: TRBD1 (5 bases). The V gene lost 0 bases and the J gene lost 6 bases, with 14 bases spanning the gap. This CDR3 comprises 16 residues. Germline loops: CDR1 MNHEY, CDR2 SVGAGI. CDR3 bases: TGTGCCAGCAGTTACTCAGGTCGCAGGGCAGATGAAAAACTGTTTTTT. Translating gives CASSYSGRRADEKLFF.

This clonotype was picked up a small number of times. The chain is built from TRBV28 and TRBJ2-1; TRBD1 aligns across 9 bases. Germline V gene sequence: CDR1 MDHEN, CDR2 SYDVKM. V dropped 2 bases and J dropped 4; count of bases not matched to a gene: 3. The CDR3 has 15 amino acids. As DNA, the CDR3 is TGTGCCAGCAGTTTAGGGGACAGGGAGTACAATGAGCAGTTCTTC. Translation: CASSLGDREYNEQFF.

This clonotype was observed a handful of times. The rearrangement joins TRBV13 to TRBJ2-1, with D perhaps TRBD1 or TRBD2 (5 bases each). CDR3 length: 15 amino acids. Germline loops: CDR1 PRHDT, CDR2 FYEKMQ (reference sequence). The V end lost 3 bases, the J end lost 7 bases, and 16 bases lay between the germline ends. CDR3 loop: CASSFRDGLGNEQFF. The CDR3, as DNA: TGTGCCAGCAGCTTCCGGGACGGCCTTGGGAATGAGCAGTTCTTC.

This clonotype showed up just a few times. The V gene is TRBV7-9, the J gene TRBJ2-3; D might be TRBD2 (5 bases). Trimming removed 4 bases at V and 4 bases at J, with 9 bases between. Germline CDR1 and CDR2: SEHNR and FQNEAQ (reference sequence). CDR3 length: 13 residues. The CDR3 nucleotides read TGTGCCAGCAGCTCCTCAGCGGCAGATACGCAGTATTTT. This encodes CASSSSAADTQYF. The variable domain in full, completed from reference TRBV7-9 and TRBJ2-3, reads DTGVSQNPRHKITKRGQNVTFRCDPISEHNRLYWYRQTLGQGPEFLTYFQNEAQLEKSRLLSDRFSAERPKGSFSTLEIQRTEQGDSAMYLCASSSSAADTQYFGPGTRLTVL.

V and J are TRBV7-9 and TRBJ2-7; a weak D match, TRBD2 (6 bases). From germline, CDR1 is SEHNR and CDR2 FQNEAQ (reference sequence). There are 15 residues in the CDR3. Trimming removed 2 bases from V and 2 bases from J, with 13 bases in between. The CDR3 bases are TGTGCCAGCAGCTTAAGCGGGCCCATGCCCTACGAGCAGTACTTC. Residues: CASSLSGPMPYEQYF.

The chain employs TRBV29-1 and TRBJ1-3; no clear D. Trimming took 5 bases from V and 4 from J, leaving 6 bases between them. Germline V CDR1 and CDR2: SQVTM, ANQGSEA. The CDR3 runs 11 residues. The CDR3, as DNA: TGCAGCGTTTATTTAGGAAACACCATATATTTT. Amino acid sequence: CSVYLGNTIYF.

This clonotype was seen repeatedly, ten times or more. This rearrangement joins TRBV7-2 to TRBJ2-5; perhaps TRBD2 as D (6 bases). The CDR3 length is 16 residues. Germline CDR1 is SGHTA and CDR2 is FQGNSA. With 6 bases removed from V and 3 bases from J, the gap between germline ends came to 20 bases. CDR3 protein: CASSPRGTSTKETQYF. The CDR3 DNA reads TGTGCCAGCAGTCCTCGCGGGACCTCTACCAAAGAGACCCAGTACTTC.